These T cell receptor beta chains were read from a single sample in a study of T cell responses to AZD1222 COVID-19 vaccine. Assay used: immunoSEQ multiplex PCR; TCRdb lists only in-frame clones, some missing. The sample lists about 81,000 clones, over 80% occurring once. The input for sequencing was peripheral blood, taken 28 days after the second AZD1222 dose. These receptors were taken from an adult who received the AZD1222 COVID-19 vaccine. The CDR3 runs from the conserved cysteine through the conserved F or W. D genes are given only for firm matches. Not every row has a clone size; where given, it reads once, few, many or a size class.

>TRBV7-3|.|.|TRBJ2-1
CASSPRQTFYNEQFF
TGTGCCAGCAGCCCTAGACAGACTTTCTACAATGAGCAGTTCTTC
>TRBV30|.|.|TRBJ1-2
CAWSWGLGQGGGYTF
TGTGCCTGGAGTTGGGGGCTCGGGCAGGGCGGTGGCTACACCTTC
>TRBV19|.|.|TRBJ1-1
CASSILGGLRGTEAFF
TGTGCCAGTAGTATTTTAGGAGGTCTTAGGGGGACTGAAGCTTTCTTT
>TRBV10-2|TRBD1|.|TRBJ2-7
CASSDRYRDSLSYEQYF
TGCGCCAGCAGTGACCGATACCGGGACAGTCTCTCCTACGAGCAGTACTTC
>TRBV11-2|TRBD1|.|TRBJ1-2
CASSLRGGQPGYGYTF
TGTGCCAGCAGCTTGAGAGGGGGACAGCCTGGCTATGGCTACACCTTC
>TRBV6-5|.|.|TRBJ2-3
CASVGQHTDTQYF
TGTGCCAGCGTAGGACAGCACACAGATACGCAGTATTTT
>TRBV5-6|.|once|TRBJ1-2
CASSRRVPLYGYTF
TGTGCCAGCAGCAGGAGGGTCCCTCTCTATGGCTACACCTTC
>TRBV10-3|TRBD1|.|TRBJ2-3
CAISELIPGQGASDTQYF
TGTGCCATCAGTGAGCTTATACCGGGACAGGGGGCTTCAGATACGCAGTATTTT
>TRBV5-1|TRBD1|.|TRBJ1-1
CASSTAGGDPEAFF
TGCGCCAGCAGTACCGCAGGGGGTGATCCTGAAGCTTTCTTT
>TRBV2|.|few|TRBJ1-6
CASSGGPNSPLHF
TGTGCCAGCAGTGGAGGTCCCAATTCACCCCTCCACTTT
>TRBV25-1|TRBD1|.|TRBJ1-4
CASAGQSYEKLFF
TGTGCCAGCGCGGGACAGTCTTATGAAAAACTGTTTTTT
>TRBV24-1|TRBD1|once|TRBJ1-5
CATSETGTDYQPQHF
TGTGCCACCAGTGAGACAGGGACCGATTATCAGCCCCAGCATTTT
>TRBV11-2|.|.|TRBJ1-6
CASSYTPTRGSPLHF
TGTGCCAGCAGTTACACACCTACTCGGGGTTCACCCCTCCACTTT
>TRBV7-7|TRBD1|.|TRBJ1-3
CASSSGTGLSGNTIYF
TGTGCTAGCAGCTCCGGGACAGGTCTCTCTGGAAACACCATATATTTT
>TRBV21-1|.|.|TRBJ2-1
CASSKNPQGDEQFF
TGTGCCAGCAGCAAAAACCCCCAGGGAGATGAGCAGTTCTTC
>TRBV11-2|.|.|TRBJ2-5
CASSLTQETQYF
TGTGCCAGCAGCTTGACACAAGAGACCCAGTACTTC
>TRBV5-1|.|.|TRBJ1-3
CASSLSEQSLGNTIYF
TGCGCCAGCAGCTTGTCGGAGCAATCGCTCGGAAACACCATATATTTT
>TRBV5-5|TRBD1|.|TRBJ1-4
CASSPGQFNEKLFF
TGTGCCAGCAGCCCGGGACAGTTTAATGAAAAACTGTTTTTT
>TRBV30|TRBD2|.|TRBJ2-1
CAWKRDPYNEQFF
TGTGCCTGGAAGCGGGACCCCTACAATGAGCAGTTCTTC
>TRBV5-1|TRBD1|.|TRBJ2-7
CASSLGGTANSYEQYF
TGCGCCAGCAGCTTGGGAGGGACAGCAAACTCCTACGAGCAGTACTTC
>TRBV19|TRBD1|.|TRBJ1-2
CASSRGQGISYGYTF
TGTGCCAGTAGTAGGGGACAGGGAATCAGCTATGGCTACACCTTC
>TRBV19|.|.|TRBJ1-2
CARHGQIYGYTF
TGTGCCAGGCATGGACAGATCTATGGCTACACCTTC
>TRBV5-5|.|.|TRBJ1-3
CASSFLLQGGGGNTIYF
TGTGCCAGCAGCTTTCTCCTTCAAGGAGGGGGGGGAAACACCATATATTTT
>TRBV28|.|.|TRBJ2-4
CASTPGGKNIQYF
TGTGCCAGCACTCCCGGGGGAAAAAACATTCAGTACTTC
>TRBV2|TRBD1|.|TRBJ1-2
CASSRTQGANYGYTF
TGTGCCAGCAGCCGGACGCAGGGGGCTAACTATGGCTACACCTTC
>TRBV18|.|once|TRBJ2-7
CASSPDYEQYF
TGTGCCAGCTCACCTGACTACGAGCAGTACTTC
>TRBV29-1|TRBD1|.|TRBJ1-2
CSVVGTGDVYGYTF
TGCAGCGTTGTGGGGACAGGGGATGTCTATGGCTACACCTTC